These T cell receptor beta chains were read from a single sample in a study of T cells in Graves' hyperthyroidism and ophthalmopathy. TCRdb called the multiplex PCR reads again in MiXCR, with one record for every CDR3 protein. Of over 350,000 distinct CDR3 sequences listed, about 18% are singletons. The sequenced sample consisted of blood. The source of these receptors is a man between 18 and 29 years old with Graves' ophthalmopathy. CDR3s include the opening cysteine and the closing phenylalanine or tryptophan. A D gene is named only where the DNA matches it firmly. Clone size is given for some rows only: seen once, a few or many times, or a class if the clone is expanded.

V	J	D	size	length	DNA	CDR3
TRBV11-1	TRBJ2-1	TRBD1	many	16	TGTGCCAGCAGCAAAATCGGGACAGGCGTCTACAATGAGCAGTTCTTC	CASSKIGTGVYNEQFF
TRBV20-1	TRBJ2-1	TRBD2	NA	14	TGCAGTGCACACGATATAGCGGGGGGGAATGAGCAGTTCTTC	CSAHDIAGGNEQFF
TRBV5-1	TRBJ2-3	TRBD2	many	14	TGCGCCAGCCTCTCGACTAGCGCGGGAGATACGCAGTATTTT	CASLSTSAGDTQYF
TRBV9	TRBJ2-7	NA	NA	15	TGTGCCAGCAGCGTAGGTTCCGCCGCGACGGGTGAGCAGTACTTC	CASSVGSAATGEQYF
TRBV20-1	TRBJ1-2	TRBD1	many	16	TGCAGTGCCCCGGCCGGGACAGGGCAGCTTAACTATGGCTACACCTTC	CSAPAGTGQLNYGYTF
TRBV4-2	TRBJ2-5	TRBD2	NA	18	TGTGCCAGCAGCCTCATGGGGGCTAACGGGGGGGCACAAGAGACCCAGTACTTC	CASSLMGANGGAQETQYF
TRBV12-3/TRBV12-4	TRBJ2-3	TRBD1	NA	17	TGTGCCAGCACCTCCCTATCGGGACAGGGTGGGCCAGATACGCAGTATTTT	CASTSLSGQGGPDTQYF
TRBV4-1	TRBJ2-7	NA	few	15	TGCGCCAGCAGCCAGGAAGCAGGGTCAGCCTACGAGCAGTACTTC	CASSQEAGSAYEQYF
TRBV5-1	TRBJ2-7	TRBD1	many	14	TGCGCCAGCAGCCCCGACAGGGAAAGCGGCGAGCAGTACTTC	CASSPDRESGEQYF
TRBV6-5	TRBJ1-5	NA	NA	18	TGTGCCAGCAGTTACTCTTTTCGTAACCTATATAGCAATCAGCCCCAGCATTTT	CASSYSFRNLYSNQPQHF
TRBV7-8	TRBJ1-4	NA	many	18	TGTGCCAGCAGCCCCTCTCGGGGTACCTATGTAGCTAATGAAAAACTGTTTTTT	CASSPSRGTYVANEKLFF
TRBV10-3	TRBJ2-7	NA	many	15	TGTGCCATCAGCCCAACCCAGGGCGGGGAGTCCGAGCAGTACTTC	CAISPTQGGESEQYF
TRBV14	TRBJ1-1	NA	NA	14	TGTGCCAGCAGCCAAGTCGGGGGCGGGAATGAAGCTTTCTTT	CASSQVGGGNEAFF
TRBV9	TRBJ2-5	TRBD2	few	15	TGTGCCAGCACCCTAGCGGGGGGGGAGCAAGAGACCCAGTACTTC	CASTLAGGEQETQYF
TRBV30	TRBJ2-1	TRBD2	NA	16	TGTGCCTGGAGAGCGACTAGCGGGAGGGCCGTCAATGAGCAGTTCTTC	CAWRATSGRAVNEQFF
TRBV11-2	TRBJ2-2	TRBD2	many	16	TGTGCCAGCAGTCCCCGTAGCGGGGGGGCCACCGGGGAGCTGTTTTTT	CASSPRSGGATGELFF
TRBV14	TRBJ2-2	NA	NA	13	TGTGCCAGCAGCCAGGGGGCACCCGGGGAGCTGTTTTTT	CASSQGAPGELFF
TRBV28	TRBJ1-6	NA	many	14	TGTGCCAGCAGTTGGAGCCTGGATAATTCACCCCTCCACTTT	CASSWSLDNSPLHF
TRBV5-1	TRBJ2-7	NA	many	15	TGCGCCAGCAGCTTGGCCGTAACGAACTCTTACGAGCAGTACTTC	CASSLAVTNSYEQYF
TRBV12-3/TRBV12-4	TRBJ2-3	TRBD2	many	14	TGTGCCAGCAGACTAGCGGGGGGATCAGATACGCAGTATTTT	CASRLAGGSDTQYF
TRBV7-9	TRBJ2-1	NA	NA	14	TGTGCCAGCGGCGAAACCACAGAGTACAATGAGCAGTTCTTC	CASGETTEYNEQFF
TRBV5-6	TRBJ2-3	NA	few	13	TGTGCCAGCAGCCCAGCCGCTGAAGATACGCAGTATTTT	CASSPAAEDTQYF
TRBV7-9	TRBJ2-5	NA	many	12	TGTGCCAGCAGCTTAGTGAGGGAGACCCAGTACTTC	CASSLVRETQYF
TRBV27	TRBJ1-6	NA	many	15	TGTGCCAGCGGACTCGGACAGATCTATAATTCACCCCTCCACTTT	CASGLGQIYNSPLHF
TRBV18	TRBJ2-7	TRBD1	NA	17	TGTGCCAGCTCACCACAGGAACACTGGGGACAGTACTACGAGCAGTACTTC	CASSPQEHWGQYYEQYF
TRBV6-1	TRBJ1-5	NA	NA	15	TGTGCCAGCAGTGAATTGGGAGGGGCGCATCAGCCCCAGCATTTT	CASSELGGAHQPQHF
TRBV28	TRBJ2-5	NA	few	15	TGTGCCAGCAGTCACGGACAGTGGACTCAAGAGACCCAGTACTTC	CASSHGQWTQETQYF
TRBV2	TRBJ2-6	NA	NA	18	TGTGCCAGCCACACCCGATGGGCGGAACTTTCTGGGGCCAACGTCCTGACTTTC	CASHTRWAELSGANVLTF
TRBV12-3/TRBV12-4	TRBJ2-3	NA	NA	15	TGTGCCAGCAGTTTACAGATTTCTAGCACAGATACGCAGTATTTT	CASSLQISSTDTQYF
TRBV27	TRBJ2-7	TRBD2	NA	15	TGTGCCAGCAGCTGGACTAGCGGGGATGCCTCCGAGCAGTACTTC	CASSWTSGDASEQYF
TRBV6-4	TRBJ1-5	NA	NA	14	TGTGCCAGCAGTGATCGACCCAGCAATCAGCCCCAGCATTTT	CASSDRPSNQPQHF
TRBV28	TRBJ2-7	TRBD2	NA	15	TGTGCCAGCACCTTTGCAGCGGGAGGGCCTTACGAGCAGTACTTC	CASTFAAGGPYEQYF
TRBV18	TRBJ2-3	TRBD2	NA	17	TGTGCCAGCTCACCCAACCCGACTAGCGGGGGCGCAGATACGCAGTATTTT	CASSPNPTSGGADTQYF
TRBV9	TRBJ1-4	NA	NA	14	TGTGCCAGCAGCGCGCAGGGATGGGGTGAAAAACTGTTTTTT	CASSAQGWGEKLFF
TRBV6-2/TRBV6-3	TRBJ1-1	TRBD1	NA	18	TGTGCCAGCAGTTATCGGTCGACAGGGGGCGCAGGGTCCACTGAAGCTTTCTTT	CASSYRSTGGAGSTEAFF
TRBV28	TRBJ1-2	NA	many	15	TGTGCCAGCAGTTTACCGGACACTCCTGCCTATGGCTACACCTTC	CASSLPDTPAYGYTF
TRBV5-1	TRBJ1-1	TRBD1	many	17	TGCGCCAGCAGCGCCGCCGGGACAGGAATGATGAACACTGAAGCTTTCTTT	CASSAAGTGMMNTEAFF